Following are 6 T cell receptor beta chains from one sample sequenced in a study of blood T cell repertoires in COVID-19. Clones were read by immunoSEQ multiplex PCR, and TCRdb kept only the in-frame ones, dropping some. Found here are 70,000 or so clones, roughly 80% of them singletons; the top ten hold over 7.5%. The sequenced material came from peripheral blood. The receptor set was obtained from a woman over 75 with acute or convalescent COVID-19.

The chain uses TRBV13 and TRBJ2-7; D is unclear. V lost 3 bases to trimming and J lost 6 bases, with 18 bases between them. This CDR3 has 15 amino acids. Germline CDR1 and CDR2: PRHDT and FYEKMQ (reference sequence). CDR3 in DNA: TGTGCCAGCAGCTTCAGTCTCACCAGTAAGTCCGAGCAGTACTTC. It yields the protein CASSFSLTSKSEQYF.

The chain combines TRBV19 with TRBJ1-6; D gene ambiguous. The germline gives CDR1 LNHDA, CDR2 SQIVND (reference sequence). This CDR3 spans 13 amino acids. The V end was cut by 5 bases, the J end by 10 bases, with 12 bases between. CDR3 bases: TGTGCCAGTAGTCCAACCCTTCGGTCACCCCTCCACTTT. Translating gives CASSPTLRSPLHF.

J is TRBJ1-1 and V is TRBV11-2; D is unclear. The CDR3 is 13 residues long. V gave up 3 bases and J gave up 6 bases, with 11 bases separating them. Looked up from germline, CDR1 is SGHAT and CDR2 is FQNNGV. In nucleotides, the CDR3 is TGTGCCAGCAGCTTCCCGGTTGATTCTGAAGCTTTCTTT. It encodes CASSFPVDSEAFF.

The chain uses TRBV5-8 and TRBJ1-4, with D unclear. The CDR3 is 15 residues long. V was shortened by 1 base and J by 7 bases, with 14 bases between the two germline ends. Germline-derived CDR1 and CDR2 are SGHTS and YDEGEE. The CDR3 region is CASSLRGSEGEKLFF. The CDR3 DNA follows: TGTGCCAGCAGCTTGCGAGGGTCGGAAGGTGAAAAACTGTTTTTT.

The rearrangement links TRBV4-1 to TRBJ2-7; possibly TRBD1 for D (6 bases). The V end was cut by 2 bases, the J end by 5 bases, with 16 bases between. The CDR3 has 15 residues. The germline V gene encodes CDR1 MGHRA and CDR2 YSYEKL. The CDR3 DNA follows: TGCGCCAGCAGCCAAATTAAGACAGGTTCGGACGAGCAGTACTTC. Translated, it gives CASSQIKTGSDEQYF.

Here the CDR3 reads CASSLYRGSLDGYTF. CDR3 DNA sequence: TGTGCCAGCAGCTTGTACAGGGGCTCCCTCGACGGCTACACCTTC. The chain is built from TRBV5-8 and TRBJ1-2; 7 nucleotides line up with TRBD1. The CDR3 runs 15 residues. Germline values: CDR1 SGHTS, CDR2 YDEGEE. V gave up 1 base and J gave up 8 bases; unmatched junction bases: 11.